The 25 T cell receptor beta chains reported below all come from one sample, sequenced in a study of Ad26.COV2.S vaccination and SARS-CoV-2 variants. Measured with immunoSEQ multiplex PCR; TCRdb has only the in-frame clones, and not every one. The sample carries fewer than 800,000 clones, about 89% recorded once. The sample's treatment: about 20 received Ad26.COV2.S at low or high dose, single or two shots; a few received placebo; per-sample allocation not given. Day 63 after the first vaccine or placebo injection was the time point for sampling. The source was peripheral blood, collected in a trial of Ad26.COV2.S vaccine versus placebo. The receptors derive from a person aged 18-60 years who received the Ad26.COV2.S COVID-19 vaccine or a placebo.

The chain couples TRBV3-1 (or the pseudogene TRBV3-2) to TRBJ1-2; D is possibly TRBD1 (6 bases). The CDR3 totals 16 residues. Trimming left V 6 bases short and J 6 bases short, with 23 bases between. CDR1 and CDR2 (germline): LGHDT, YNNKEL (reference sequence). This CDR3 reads CASSPMLGGASNGYTF. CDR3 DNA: TGTGCCAGCAGTCCCATGTTAGGGGGTGCTTCTAATGGCTACACCTTC.

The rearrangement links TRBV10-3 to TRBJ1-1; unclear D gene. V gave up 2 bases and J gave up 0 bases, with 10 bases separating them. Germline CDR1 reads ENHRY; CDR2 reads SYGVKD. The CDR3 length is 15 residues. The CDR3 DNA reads TGTGCCATCAGTGAGCCAGGACTAATGAACACTGAAGCTTTCTTT. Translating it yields CAISEPGLMNTEAFF.

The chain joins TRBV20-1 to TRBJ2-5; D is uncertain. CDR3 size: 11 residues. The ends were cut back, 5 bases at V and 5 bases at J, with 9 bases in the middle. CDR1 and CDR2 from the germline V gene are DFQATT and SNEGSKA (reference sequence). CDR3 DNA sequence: TGCAGTGCTCCCCAAACGGAGACCCAGTACTTC. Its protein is CSAPQTETQYF.

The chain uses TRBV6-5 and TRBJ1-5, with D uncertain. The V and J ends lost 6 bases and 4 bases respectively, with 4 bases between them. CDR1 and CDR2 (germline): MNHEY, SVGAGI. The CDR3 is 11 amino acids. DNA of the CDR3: TGTGCCAGCAGCGATAATCAGCCCCAGCATTTT. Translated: CASSDNQPQHF.

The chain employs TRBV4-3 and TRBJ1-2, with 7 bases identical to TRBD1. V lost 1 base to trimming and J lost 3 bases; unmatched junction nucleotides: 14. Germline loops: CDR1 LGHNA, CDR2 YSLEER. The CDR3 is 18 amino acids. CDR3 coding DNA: TGCGCCAGCAGCCAAGTGTTAGGGGTAGGGGGCTCATACTATGGCTACACCTTC. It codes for CASSQVLGVGGSYYGYTF.

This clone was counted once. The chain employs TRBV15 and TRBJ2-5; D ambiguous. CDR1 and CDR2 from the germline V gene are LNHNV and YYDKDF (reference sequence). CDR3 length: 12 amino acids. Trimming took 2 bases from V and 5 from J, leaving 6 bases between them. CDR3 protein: CATSRPRETQYF. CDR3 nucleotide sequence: TGTGCCACCAGCAGACCTCGGGAGACCCAGTACTTC.

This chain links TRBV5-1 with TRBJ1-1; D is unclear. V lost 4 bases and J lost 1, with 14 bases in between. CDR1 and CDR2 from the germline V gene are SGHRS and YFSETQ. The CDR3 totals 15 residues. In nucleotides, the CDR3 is TGCGCCAGCAGCCCAACGACAACCCGGAACACTGAAGCTTTCTTT. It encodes CASSPTTTRNTEAFF.

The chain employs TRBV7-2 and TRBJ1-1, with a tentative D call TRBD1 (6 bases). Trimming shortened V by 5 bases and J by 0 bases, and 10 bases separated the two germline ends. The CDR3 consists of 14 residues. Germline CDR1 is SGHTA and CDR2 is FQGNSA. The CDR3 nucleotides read TGTGCCAGCAGCCAGGACAGAGTGAACACTGAAGCTTTCTTT. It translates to CASSQDRVNTEAFF. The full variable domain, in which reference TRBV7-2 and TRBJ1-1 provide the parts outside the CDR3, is GAGVSQSPSNKVTEKGKDVELRCDPISGHTALYWYRQSLGQGLEFLIYFQGNSAPDKSGLPSDRFSAERTGGSVSTLTIQRTQQEDSAVYLCASSQDRVNTEAFFGQGTRLTVV.

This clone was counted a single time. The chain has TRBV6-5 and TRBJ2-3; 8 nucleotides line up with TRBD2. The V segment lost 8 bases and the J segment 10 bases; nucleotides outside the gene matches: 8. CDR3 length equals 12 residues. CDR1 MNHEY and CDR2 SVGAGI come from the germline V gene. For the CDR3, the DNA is TGTGCCAGCTCTGGGGGCGGGGGGTCGCAGTATTTT. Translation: CASSGGGGSQYF.

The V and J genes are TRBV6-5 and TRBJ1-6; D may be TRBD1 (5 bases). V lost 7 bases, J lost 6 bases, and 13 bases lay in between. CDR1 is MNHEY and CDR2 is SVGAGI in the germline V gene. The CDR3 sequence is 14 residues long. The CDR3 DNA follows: TGTGCCAGCAAGCACGGGACGGGTAATTCACCCCTCCACTTT. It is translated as CASKHGTGNSPLHF.

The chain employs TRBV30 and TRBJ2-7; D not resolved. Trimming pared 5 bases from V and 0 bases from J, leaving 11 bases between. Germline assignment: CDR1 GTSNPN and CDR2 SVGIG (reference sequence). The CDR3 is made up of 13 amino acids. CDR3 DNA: TGTGCCTGGGCGGACGGTAACTCCTACGAGCAGTACTTC. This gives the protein CAWADGNSYEQYF.

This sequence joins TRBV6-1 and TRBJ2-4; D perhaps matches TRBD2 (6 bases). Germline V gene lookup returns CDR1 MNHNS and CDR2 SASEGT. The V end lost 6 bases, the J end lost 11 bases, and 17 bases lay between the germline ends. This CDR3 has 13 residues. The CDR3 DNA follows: TGTGCCAGCAGCCCCACAGCTCGCGGGGTTCAGTACTTC. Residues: CASSPTARGVQYF.

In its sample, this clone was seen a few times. The CDR3 here is CASSFQGNSPLHF. The DNA for the CDR3 is TGTGCCAGCAGCTTCCAGGGTAATTCACCCCTCCACTTT. J is TRBJ1-6 and V is TRBV7-9; maybe TRBD1 (5 bases). Trimming cost V 3 bases and J 6 bases, with 6 bases left between them. The CDR3 runs to 13 residues. Germline CDR1 reads SEHNR; CDR2 reads FQNEAQ (reference sequence).

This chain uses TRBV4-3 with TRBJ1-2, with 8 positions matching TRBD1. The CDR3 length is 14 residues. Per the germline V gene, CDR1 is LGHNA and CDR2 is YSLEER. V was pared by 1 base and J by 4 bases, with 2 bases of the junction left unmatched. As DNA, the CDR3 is TGCGCCAGCAGCCAAGCACAGGGGGGCTATGGCTACACCTTC. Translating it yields CASSQAQGGYGYTF.

CDR3 nucleotide sequence: TGTGCCAGCAGTTACTCAACAGGGGTCAACTATGGCTACACCTTC. Protein product: CASSYSTGVNYGYTF. This rearrangement joins TRBV6-5 to TRBJ1-2; 7 bases match TRBD1. Germline loops: CDR1 MNHEY, CDR2 SVGAGI. The V segment lost 0 bases and the J segment 2 bases; nucleotides outside the gene matches: 3. CDR3 length: 15 residues.

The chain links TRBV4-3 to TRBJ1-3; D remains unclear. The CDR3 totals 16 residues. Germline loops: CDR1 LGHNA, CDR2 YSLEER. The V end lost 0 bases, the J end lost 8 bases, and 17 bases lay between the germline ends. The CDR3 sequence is CASSQEYGGSGHTIYF. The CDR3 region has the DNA TGCGCCAGCAGCCAAGAGTATGGCGGATCTGGGCACACCATATATTTT.

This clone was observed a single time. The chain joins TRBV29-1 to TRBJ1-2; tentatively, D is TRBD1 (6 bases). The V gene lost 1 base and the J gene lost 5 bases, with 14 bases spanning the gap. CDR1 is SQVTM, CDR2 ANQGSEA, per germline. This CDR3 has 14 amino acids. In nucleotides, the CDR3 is TGCAGCGTTGAAGTGGTCCAGGGGCTGTATGGCTACACCTTC. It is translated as CSVEVVQGLYGYTF.

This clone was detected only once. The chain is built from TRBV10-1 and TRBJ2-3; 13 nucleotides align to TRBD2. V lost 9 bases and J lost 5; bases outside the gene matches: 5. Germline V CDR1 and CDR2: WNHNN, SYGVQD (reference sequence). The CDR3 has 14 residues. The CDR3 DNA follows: TGCGCCAGTGGACTAGCGGGAGACATAGATACGCAGTATTTT. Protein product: CASGLAGDIDTQYF.

The CDR3 sequence is CASSENHGAPLHF. CDR3 DNA: TGTGCCAGCAGTGAAAACCACGGAGCACCCCTCCACTTT. The V gene is TRBV2, the J gene TRBJ1-6; unclear D gene. Deletions cut 2 bases from V and 11 bases from J, with 10 bases between. The length of the CDR3 is 13 residues. CDR1 and CDR2 (germline): SNHLY, FYNNEI.

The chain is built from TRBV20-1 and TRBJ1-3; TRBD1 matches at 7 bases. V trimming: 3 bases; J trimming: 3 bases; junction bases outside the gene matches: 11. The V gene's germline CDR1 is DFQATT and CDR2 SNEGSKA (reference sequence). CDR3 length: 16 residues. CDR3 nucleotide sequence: TGCAGTGCTAGTCGGGACAGCACGTTCGGTGGAAACACCATATATTTT. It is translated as CSASRDSTFGGNTIYF.

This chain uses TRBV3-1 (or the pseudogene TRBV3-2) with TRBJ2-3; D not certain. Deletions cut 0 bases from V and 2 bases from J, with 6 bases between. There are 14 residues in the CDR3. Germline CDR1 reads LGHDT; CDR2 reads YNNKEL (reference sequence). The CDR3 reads CASSQERPTDTQYF. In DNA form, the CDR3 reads TGTGCCAGCAGCCAAGAGCGGCCCACAGATACGCAGTATTTT.

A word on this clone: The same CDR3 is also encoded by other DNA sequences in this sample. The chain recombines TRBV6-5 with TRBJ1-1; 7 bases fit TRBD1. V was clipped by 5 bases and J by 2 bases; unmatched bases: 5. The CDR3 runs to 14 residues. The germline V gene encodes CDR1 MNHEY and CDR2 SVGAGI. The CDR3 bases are TGTGCCAGCAGTACCGGACAGGCCAACACTGAAGCTTTCTTT. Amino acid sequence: CASSTGQANTEAFF.

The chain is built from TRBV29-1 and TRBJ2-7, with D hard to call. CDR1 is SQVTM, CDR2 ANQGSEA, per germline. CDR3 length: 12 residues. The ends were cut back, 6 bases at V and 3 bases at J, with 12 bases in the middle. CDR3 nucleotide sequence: TGCAGCGTAAGGACGGAGTTCTACGAGCAGTACTTC. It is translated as CSVRTEFYEQYF.

The CDR3 DNA sequence: TGCGCCAGCTTCACTAGCGGGGGGCCAGGAGATACGCAGTATTTT. This gives the protein CASFTSGGPGDTQYF. The V and J genes are TRBV5-1 and TRBJ2-3, with 12 bases that match TRBD2. The V gene's germline CDR1 is SGHRS and CDR2 YFSETQ. Germline trimming cut 7 bases from V and 5 bases from J; bases unmatched to any gene: 8. The CDR3 sequence is 15 residues long.

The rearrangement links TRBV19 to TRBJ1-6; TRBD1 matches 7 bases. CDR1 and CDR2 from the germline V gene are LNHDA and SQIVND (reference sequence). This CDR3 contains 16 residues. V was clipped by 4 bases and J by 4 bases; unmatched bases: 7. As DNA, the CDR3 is TGTGCCAGTAGTAACCGGGACAGAGGTTATAATTCACCCCTCCACTTT. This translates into CASSNRDRGYNSPLHF.